The text below deals with one T cell receptor beta chain. In the authors' methods: Amplification of reference gene primers provided the estimated nucleated cell counts. This table comes from immunoSEQ multiplex PCR, and its TCRdb copy is limited to in-frame clones, with some not included. The DNA gave D and trimming, while V, J and clone size come from that table. The data show 300,000 to 400,000 clones, 90% seen once. J gave up 6 bases and V 0 bases, and 8 bases lay outside the gene matches. The CDR3 has 16 residues. Germline V gene lookup returns CDR1 LGHDT and CDR2 YNNKEL (reference sequence). The data originate from a study of blood T cell repertoires in COVID-19. Whole-study context: The United States, Italy and Spain provided the acute and convalescent COVID-19 samples. T cells, B-cell-depleted T cells, or PBMCs supplied cDNA or gDNA.

Sequenced: peripheral blood. This chain connects TRBV3-1 (or the pseudogene TRBV3-2) to TRBJ2-7; 10 bases agree with TRBD2. This TCR derives from a woman in her thirties with COVID-19, enrolled during active disease. CDR3 residues: CASSQDLAGAFSEQYF. CDR3 bases: TGTGCCAGCAGCCAAGACCTAGCGGGGGCCTTTTCCGAGCAGTACTTC.